These 3 T cell receptor beta chains originate from one sample sequenced in a study of blood T cell repertoires in COVID-19. Clones were read by immunoSEQ multiplex PCR, and TCRdb kept only the in-frame ones, dropping some. The data hold about 130,000 clones, with approximately 80% observed a single time. Sequenced: peripheral blood. The receptors shown here come from a man aged 35 to 55 with active or convalescent COVID-19.

This clone was recorded only once. This chain joins TRBV11-3 and TRBJ2-3, with TRBD2 matching over 8 bases. V gave up 4 bases and J gave up 1 base; unmatched junction bases: 7. The CDR3 consists of 16 residues. Germline lookup yields CDR1 SGHNT and CDR2 YENEEA. In nucleotides, the CDR3 is TGTGCCAGCAGCTCTGGAGCGGGGGCCCGCACAGATACGCAGTATTTT. Its translation is CASSSGAGARTDTQYF.

V gene TRBV10-3 combines with J gene TRBJ2-2; 8 nucleotides line up with TRBD1. The J segment lost 2 bases and the V segment lost 6 bases, leaving 5 bases of the junction unmatched. CDR1 is ENHRY and CDR2 is SYGVKD in the germline V gene. This CDR3 contains 15 residues. The CDR3 here is CAIRDGTGNTGELFF. The CDR3 nucleotides read TGTGCCATCAGGGACGGGACAGGTAACACCGGGGAGCTGTTTTTT.

The V gene is TRBV7-3, the J gene TRBJ2-5; 7 bases match TRBD2. This CDR3 is 14 amino acids long. The germline V gene encodes CDR1 SGHTA and CDR2 FQGTGA. J was trimmed by 4 bases and V by 1 base; bases with no gene match: 3. The CDR3 region is CASSLRGEGETQYF. The CDR3 DNA sequence: TGTGCCAGCAGCTTAAGAGGGGAGGGAGAGACCCAGTACTTC.